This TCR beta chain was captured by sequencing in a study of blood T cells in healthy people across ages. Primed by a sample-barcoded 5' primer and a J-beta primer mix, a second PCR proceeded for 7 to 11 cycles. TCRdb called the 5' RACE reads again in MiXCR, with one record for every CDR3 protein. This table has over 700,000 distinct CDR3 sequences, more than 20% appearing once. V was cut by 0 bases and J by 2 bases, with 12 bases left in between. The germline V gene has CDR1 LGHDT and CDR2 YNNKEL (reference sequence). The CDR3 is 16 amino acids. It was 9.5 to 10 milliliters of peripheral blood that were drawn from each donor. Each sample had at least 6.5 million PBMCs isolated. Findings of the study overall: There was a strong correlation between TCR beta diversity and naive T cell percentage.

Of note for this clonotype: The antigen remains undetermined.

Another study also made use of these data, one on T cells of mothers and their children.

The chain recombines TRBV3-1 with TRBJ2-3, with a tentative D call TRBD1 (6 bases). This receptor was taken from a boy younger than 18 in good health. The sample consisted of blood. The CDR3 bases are TGTGCCAGCAGCCAAGATTTTAGGGGGACCACAGATACGCAGTATTTT. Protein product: CASSQDFRGTTDTQYF.